The rows below give T cell receptor beta chains drawn from one sample of a study of blood T cell repertoires in COVID-19. Assay used: immunoSEQ multiplex PCR; TCRdb lists only in-frame clones, some missing. This table holds 200,000 to 250,000 clones, about nine tenths found once. The sample taken for sequencing was peripheral blood. These receptors were taken from a man aged 25-45 years with COVID-19, enrolled during active disease. The CDR3 runs from the conserved cysteine through the conserved F or W. The D gene is left open where the match is weak. A row's size may be missing; if present it is once, few, many or a size class.

>TRBV6-1|-|TRBD1|TRBJ1-2
TGTGCCAGCAGTGAAGCGGGGACAGGGGGGAACTATGGCTACACCTTC
CASSEAGTGGNYGYTF
>TRBV11-2|-|TRBD1|TRBJ1-2
TGTGCCCAAACACAGGGGATACACTATGGCTACACCTTC
CAQTQGIHYGYTF
>TRBV18|-|-|TRBJ1-1
TGTGCCAGCTCACCCTCCCTTGGGAGAGGGTCGGATATCCTCACTGAAGCTTTCTTT
CASSPSLGRGSDILTEAFF
>TRBV9|-|-|TRBJ2-2
TGTGCCAGCAGCCTCCGAGGGTTACCTACCGGGGAGCTGTTTTTT
CASSLRGLPTGELFF
>TRBV2|once|TRBD2|TRBJ2-7
TGTGCCAGCAGTGACCGAGTAGCGGGAGAGGGCGAGCAGTACTTC
CASSDRVAGEGEQYF
>TRBV6-1|-|-|TRBJ1-1
TGTGCCAGCAGTGAACCGGGGAGGGGGGGAATGAACACTGAAGCTTTCTTT
CASSEPGRGGMNTEAFF
>TRBV11-1|-|-|TRBJ2-7
TGTGCCAGCAGCCCGAGAGGGGGCGAGCAGTACTTC
CASSPRGGEQYF
>TRBV24-1|-|-|TRBJ1-2
TGTGCCACCAGTGATGCGGGACGGGACTATGGCTACACCTTC
CATSDAGRDYGYTF
>TRBV18|-|TRBD1|TRBJ2-7
TGTGCCAGCTCACCGGGGACAGGGGGTCTCTACGAGCAGTACTTC
CASSPGTGGLYEQYF
>TRBV24-1|-|TRBD1|TRBJ1-4
TGTGCCACCAGTGAGGGACAGGGTAATAATGAAAAACTGTTTTTT
CATSEGQGNNEKLFF
>TRBV5-6|-|-|TRBJ1-2
TGTGCCAGCAGCTTTTATTCTGCGTCCTATGGCTACACCTTC
CASSFYSASYGYTF
>TRBV5-5|-|-|TRBJ2-7
TGTGCCAGCAGCGTACAGGGCTCCTACGAGCAGTACTTC
CASSVQGSYEQYF
>TRBV11-2|few|TRBD1|TRBJ2-7
TGTGCCAGCAGCTTTGATGGGACAGAGACCTACGAGCAGTACTTC
CASSFDGTETYEQYF
>TRBV2|-|-|TRBJ2-1
TGTGCCAGCAGTGGGAGTTACGGCGGACTACGGAATGAGCAGTTCTTC
CASSGSYGGLRNEQFF
>TRBV4-1|-|TRBD2|TRBJ2-3
TGCGCCAGCAGCCAAGCCGGGACTAGCGGGAGGGGGGATACGCAGTATTTT
CASSQAGTSGRGDTQYF
>TRBV7-3|few|TRBD2|TRBJ2-3
TGTGCCAGCAGGTACCTAGCGGGGGGGCGGACAGATACGCAGTATTTT
CASRYLAGGRTDTQYF
>TRBV7-2|-|-|TRBJ2-5
TGTGCCAGCAGCTTGGAGAGGGCATCAGAGACCCAGTACTTC
CASSLERASETQYF